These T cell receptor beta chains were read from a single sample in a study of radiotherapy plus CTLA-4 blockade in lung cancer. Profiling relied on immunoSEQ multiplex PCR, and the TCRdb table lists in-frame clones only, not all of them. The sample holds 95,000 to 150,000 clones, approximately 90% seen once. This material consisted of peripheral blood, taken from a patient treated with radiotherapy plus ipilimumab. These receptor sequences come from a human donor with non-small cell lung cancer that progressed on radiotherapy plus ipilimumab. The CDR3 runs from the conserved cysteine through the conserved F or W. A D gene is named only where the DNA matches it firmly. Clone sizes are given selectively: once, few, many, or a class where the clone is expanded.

CDR3aa: CASSSPGGTNEKLFF
CDR3nt: TGTGCCAGCAGTTCCCCGGGGGGTACTAATGAAAAACTGTTTTTT
d_gene: NA
abundance: once
v_gene: TRBV27
j_gene: TRBJ1-4

CDR3aa: CAWRGLGVGELFF
CDR3nt: TGTGCCTGGAGAGGACTAGGGGTCGGGGAGCTGTTTTTT
d_gene: TRBD2
abundance: NA
v_gene: TRBV30
j_gene: TRBJ2-2

CDR3aa: CASTQYWMSSGANVLTF
CDR3nt: TGTGCCAGCACCCAATACTGGATGAGCTCTGGGGCCAACGTCCTGACTTTC
d_gene: NA
abundance: NA
v_gene: TRBV27
j_gene: TRBJ2-6

CDR3aa: CASSPAGTGPTEAFF
CDR3nt: TGTGCCAGCAGTCCAGCCGGGACAGGGCCGACTGAAGCTTTCTTT
d_gene: TRBD1
abundance: once
v_gene: TRBV28
j_gene: TRBJ1-1

CDR3aa: CASSKEQAYNTEAFF
CDR3nt: TGTGCCAGCAGCAAAGAACAGGCCTATAACACTGAAGCTTTCTTT
d_gene: NA
abundance: NA
v_gene: TRBV21-1
j_gene: TRBJ1-1

CDR3aa: CASSQDTYRTEDQQYF
CDR3nt: TGCGCCAGCAGCCAAGATACATATAGGACAGAAGATCAGCAGTACTTC
d_gene: NA
abundance: NA
v_gene: TRBV4-1
j_gene: TRBJ2-7

CDR3aa: CASSYFFSRAPDGYTF
CDR3nt: TGTGCCAGCAGTTACTTTTTCTCCAGGGCCCCCGATGGCTACACCTTC
d_gene: NA
abundance: once
v_gene: TRBV6-5
j_gene: TRBJ1-2

CDR3aa: CASSRSIYEQYF
CDR3nt: TGCGCCAGCAGCCGATCAATATACGAGCAGTACTTC
d_gene: NA
abundance: NA
v_gene: TRBV5-1
j_gene: TRBJ2-7

CDR3aa: CASSQGNEQFF
CDR3nt: TGCGCCAGCTCCCAGGGGAATGAGCAGTTCTTC
d_gene: NA
abundance: NA
v_gene: TRBV5-1
j_gene: TRBJ2-1

CDR3aa: CASSFLAGSDTDTQYF
CDR3nt: TGTGCCAGCAGCTTCCTAGCGGGATCTGACACAGATACGCAGTATTTT
d_gene: TRBD2
abundance: NA
v_gene: TRBV7-3
j_gene: TRBJ2-3

CDR3aa: CASSLVGFGSGNTIYF
CDR3nt: TGTGCCAGCAGCTTAGTCGGCTTCGGCTCTGGAAACACCATATATTTT
d_gene: NA
abundance: NA
v_gene: TRBV7-9
j_gene: TRBJ1-3

CDR3aa: CASSASTGEGTEAFF
CDR3nt: TGTGCCAGCAGCGCATCGACAGGGGAGGGCACTGAAGCTTTCTTT
d_gene: TRBD1
abundance: once
v_gene: TRBV9
j_gene: TRBJ1-1

CDR3aa: CASIDGTGVRGYTF
CDR3nt: TGTGCCAGCATCGACGGGACAGGGGTTCGTGGCTACACCTTC
d_gene: TRBD1
abundance: NA
v_gene: TRBV6-5
j_gene: TRBJ1-2

CDR3aa: CASADAGGLANEQFF
CDR3nt: TGTGCCAGCGCTGACGCCGGTGGGCTAGCTAATGAGCAGTTCTTC
d_gene: NA
abundance: NA
v_gene: TRBV6-5
j_gene: TRBJ2-1

CDR3aa: CASSRLGGGGMNTEAFF
CDR3nt: TGTGCCAGCTCACGATTAGGGGGCGGCGGGATGAACACTGAAGCTTTCTTT
d_gene: TRBD1
abundance: NA
v_gene: TRBV18
j_gene: TRBJ1-1

CDR3aa: CASSSDSVNEQFF
CDR3nt: TGTGCCAGCAGCTCAGATAGCGTTAATGAGCAGTTCTTC
d_gene: NA
abundance: NA
v_gene: TRBV11-3
j_gene: TRBJ2-1

CDR3aa: CASSEARVQETQYF
CDR3nt: TGTGCCAGCAGTGAAGCACGCGTGCAAGAGACCCAGTACTTC
d_gene: NA
abundance: NA
v_gene: TRBV2
j_gene: TRBJ2-5

CDR3aa: CASSRVTDLTNYGYTF
CDR3nt: TGTGCCAGCAGCAGAGTAACGGACTTAACTAACTATGGCTACACCTTC
d_gene: NA
abundance: NA
v_gene: TRBV5-5
j_gene: TRBJ1-2

CDR3aa: CSVEKSGAGTEAFF
CDR3nt: TGCAGCGTTGAGAAATCAGGGGCGGGGACTGAAGCTTTCTTT
d_gene: NA
abundance: NA
v_gene: TRBV29-1
j_gene: TRBJ1-1

CDR3aa: CASHLAEGGETQYF
CDR3nt: TGTGCCTCACACCTAGCGGAGGGGGGGGAGACCCAGTACTTC
d_gene: NA
abundance: NA
v_gene: TRBV6-1
j_gene: TRBJ2-5

CDR3aa: CASMLLGQNTEAFF
CDR3nt: TGCGCCAGCATGCTTCTGGGACAGAACACTGAAGCTTTCTTT
d_gene: NA
abundance: NA
v_gene: TRBV5-1
j_gene: TRBJ1-1

CDR3aa: CAAGTYTEAFF
CDR3nt: TGTGCCGCAGGGACCTACACTGAAGCTTTCTTT
d_gene: NA
abundance: NA
v_gene: TRBV19
j_gene: TRBJ1-1

CDR3aa: CASSLVSGRAGNEQFF
CDR3nt: TGTGCCAGCAGCTTAGTTAGCGGGAGGGCCGGGAATGAGCAGTTCTTC
d_gene: TRBD2
abundance: NA
v_gene: TRBV7-2
j_gene: TRBJ2-1

CDR3aa: CASSGSSGMNTGELFF
CDR3nt: TGTGCCAGCAGCGGGTCTAGCGGGATGAACACCGGGGAGCTGTTTTTT
d_gene: TRBD2
abundance: few
v_gene: TRBV6-6
j_gene: TRBJ2-2

CDR3aa: CASSYGGKSGELFF
CDR3nt: TGTGCCAGCAGTTACGGGGGGAAGTCCGGGGAGCTGTTTTTT
d_gene: NA
abundance: NA
v_gene: TRBV6-5
j_gene: TRBJ2-2